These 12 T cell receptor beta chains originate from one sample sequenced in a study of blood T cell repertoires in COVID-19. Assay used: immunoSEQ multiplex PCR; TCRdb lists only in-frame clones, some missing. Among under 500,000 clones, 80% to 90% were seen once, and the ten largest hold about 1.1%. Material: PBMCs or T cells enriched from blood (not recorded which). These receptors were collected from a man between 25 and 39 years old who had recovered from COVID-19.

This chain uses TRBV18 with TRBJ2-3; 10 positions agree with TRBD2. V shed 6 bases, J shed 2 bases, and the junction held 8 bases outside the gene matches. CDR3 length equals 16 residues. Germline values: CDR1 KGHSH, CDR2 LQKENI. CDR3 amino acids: CASSTWTSGATDTQYF. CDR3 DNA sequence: TGTGCCAGCTCTACTTGGACTAGCGGAGCCACAGATACGCAGTATTTT. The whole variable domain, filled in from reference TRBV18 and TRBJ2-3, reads NAGVMQNPRHLVRRRGQEARLRCSPMKGHSHVYWYRQLPEEGLKFMVYLQKENIIDESGMPKERFSAEFPKEGPSILRIQQVVRGDSAAYFCASSTWTSGATDTQYFGPGTRLTVL.

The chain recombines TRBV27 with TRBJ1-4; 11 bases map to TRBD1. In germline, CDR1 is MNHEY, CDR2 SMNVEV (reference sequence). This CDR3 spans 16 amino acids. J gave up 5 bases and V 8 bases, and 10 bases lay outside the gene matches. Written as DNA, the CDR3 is TGTGCCAGCCCAGGACAGGGGGCCGGGGGGAATGAAAAACTGTTTTTT. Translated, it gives CASPGQGAGGNEKLFF. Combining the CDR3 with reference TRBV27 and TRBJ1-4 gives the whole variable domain EAQVTQNPRYLITVTGKKLTVTCSQNMNHEYMSWYRQDPGLGLRQIYYSMNVEVTDKGDVPEGYKVSRKEKRNFPLILESPSPNQTSLYFCASPGQGAGGNEKLFFGSGTQLSVL.

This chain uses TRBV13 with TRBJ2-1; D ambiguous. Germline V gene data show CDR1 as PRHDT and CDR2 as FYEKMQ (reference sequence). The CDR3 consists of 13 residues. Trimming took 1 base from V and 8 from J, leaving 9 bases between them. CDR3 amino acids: CASSLALVHEQFF. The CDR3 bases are TGTGCCAGCAGCTTAGCGCTAGTCCATGAGCAGTTCTTC.

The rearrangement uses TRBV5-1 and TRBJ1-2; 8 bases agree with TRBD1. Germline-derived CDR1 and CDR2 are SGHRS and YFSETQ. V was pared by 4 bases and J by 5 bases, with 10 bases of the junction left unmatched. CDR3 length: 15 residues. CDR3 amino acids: CASSRGQGPGYGYTF. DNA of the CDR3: TGCGCCAGCAGCCGCGGACAGGGACCAGGGTATGGCTACACCTTC. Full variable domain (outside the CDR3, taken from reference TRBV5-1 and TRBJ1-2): KAGVTQTPRYLIKTRGQQVTLSCSPISGHRSVSWYQQTPGQGLQFLFEYFSETQRNKGNFPGRFSGRQFSNSRSEMNVSTLELGDSALYLCASSRGQGPGYGYTFGSGTRLTVV.

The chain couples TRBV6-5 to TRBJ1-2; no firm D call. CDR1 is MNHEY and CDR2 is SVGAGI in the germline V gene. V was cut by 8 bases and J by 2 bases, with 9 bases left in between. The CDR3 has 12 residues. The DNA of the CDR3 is TGTGCCAGCTTTACAATCAACTATGGCTACACCTTC. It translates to CASFTINYGYTF.

The CDR3 nucleotides read TGCGCCAGCAGCCGGGACAGGGACGATGGCTACACCTTC. Amino acid sequence: CASSRDRDDGYTF. The chain links TRBV4-1 to TRBJ1-2; 9 bases are a match to TRBD1. This CDR3 contains 13 residues. CDR1 MGHRA and CDR2 YSYEKL come from the germline V gene. After removal of 4 bases from V and 6 bases from J, the junction contained 3 bases not matched to a gene.

The CDR3 coding sequence is TGTGCCAGCTCACCCGCAGGGTTCCGGTCTGAAGCTTTCTTT. This sequence encodes CASSPAGFRSEAFF. This rearrangement joins TRBV18 to TRBJ1-1; perhaps TRBD1 as D (5 bases). The V and J ends lost 3 bases and 6 bases respectively, with 14 bases between them. The germline V gene encodes CDR1 KGHSH and CDR2 LQKENI. The CDR3 sequence is 14 residues long. Using reference TRBV18 and TRBJ1-1 for the parts outside the CDR3, the full variable domain is NAGVMQNPRHLVRRRGQEARLRCSPMKGHSHVYWYRQLPEEGLKFMVYLQKENIIDESGMPKERFSAEFPKEGPSILRIQQVVRGDSAAYFCASSPAGFRSEAFFGQGTRLTVV.

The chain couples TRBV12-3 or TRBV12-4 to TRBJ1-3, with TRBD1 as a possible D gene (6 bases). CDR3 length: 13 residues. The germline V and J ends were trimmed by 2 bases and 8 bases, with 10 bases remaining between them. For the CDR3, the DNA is TGTGCCAGCAGTTTACAGGGGCGGGACACCATATATTTT. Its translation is CASSLQGRDTIYF.

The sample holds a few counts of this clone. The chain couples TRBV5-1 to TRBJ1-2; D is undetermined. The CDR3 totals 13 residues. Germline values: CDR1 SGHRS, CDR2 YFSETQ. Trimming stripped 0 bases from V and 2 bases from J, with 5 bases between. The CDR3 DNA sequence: TGCGCCAGCAGCTTGGACAGAAACTATGGCTACACCTTC. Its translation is CASSLDRNYGYTF.

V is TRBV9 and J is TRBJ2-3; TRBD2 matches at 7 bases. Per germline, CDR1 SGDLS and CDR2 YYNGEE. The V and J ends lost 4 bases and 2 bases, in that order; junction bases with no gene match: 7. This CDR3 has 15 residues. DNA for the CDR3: TGTGCCAGCAGCAGCGGGACCAAGGACACAGATACGCAGTATTTT. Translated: CASSSGTKDTDTQYF.

The CDR3 sequence: CASSLAQGTLTGELFF. CDR3 sequence (DNA): TGTGCCAGCAGCTTAGCGCAGGGGACACTGACCGGGGAGCTGTTTTTT. V usage is TRBV7-2 and J usage is TRBJ2-2; possibly TRBD1 for D (6 bases). Trimming shortened V by 0 bases and J by 5 bases, and 13 bases separated the two germline ends. The germline V gene has CDR1 SGHTA and CDR2 FQGNSA. The CDR3 spans 16 residues.

The CDR3 protein is CASSLIRGNEQFF. Here the CDR3 DNA reads TGTGCCAGCAGCTTAATCAGGGGCAATGAGCAGTTCTTC. V gene TRBV11-2 combines with J gene TRBJ2-1, with D possibly matching TRBD1 (6 bases). CDR3 length: 13 residues. Germline lookup yields CDR1 SGHAT and CDR2 FQNNGV. The V gene lost 2 bases and the J gene lost 6 bases, with 8 bases spanning the gap.